This T cell receptor (beta chain) was identified during a study of blood T cell repertoires in COVID-19. Looking at the study overall: The United States, Italy and Spain provided the acute and convalescent COVID-19 samples. PBMCs, B-cell-depleted T cells, or T cells were the source of the cDNA or gDNA that made up the material.

This CDR3 has 11 amino acids. V was shortened by 1 base and J by 9 bases, with 7 bases between the two germline ends. CDR1 is DFQATT, CDR2 SNEGSKA, per germline (reference sequence). Original data processing: Nucleated cell counts were estimated from reference gene primer amplification. The table came from immunoSEQ multiplex PCR; TCRdb's copy has only in-frame clones and leaves some out. From that table come the V and J calls and clone size; the DNA was used to work out D and trimming. The repertoire consists of approximately 180,000 clones, with 75% to 95% occurring once and the leading ten covering approximately 0.5%.

Material: peripheral blood. This receptor was obtained from a man aged 45-60 years with acute or convalescent COVID-19. This rearrangement joins TRBV20-1 to TRBJ2-4, with a possible D match to TRBD2 (6 bases). CDR3 DNA sequence: TGCAGTGCTAGAGTGGGGGGCATTCAGTACTTC. This sequence encodes CSARVGGIQYF.